This entry lists 18 T cell receptor beta chains sequenced from one sample in a study of T cells after yellow fever vaccination. TCRdb analysed the 5' RACE reads with MiXCR anew, one entry per CDR3 protein. The repertoire holds some 420,000 distinct CDR3 sequences, about 19% seen once, with over 15% in the top ten. Sequencing was performed on PBMCs, taken before the yellow fever booster vaccination. These receptors were obtained from a man younger than 35 who received the YFV17D yellow fever vaccine.

This clonotype was found a few times. This CDR3 reads CASNGAVGVTEAFF. CDR3 DNA sequence: TGTGCCAGCAACGGAGCCGTAGGTGTTACTGAAGCTTTCTTT. The chain combines TRBV12-3 or TRBV12-4 with TRBJ1-1; unclear D gene. Trimming took 7 bases from V and 5 from J, leaving 17 bases between them. This CDR3 region has 14 residues.

A few counts support this clonotype. DNA for the CDR3: TGCGCCAGCAGCTTGTTGGCAGAGACCAACTATGGCTACACCTTC. This translates into CASSLLAETNYGYTF. This chain joins TRBV5-1 and TRBJ1-2; no definite D call. This CDR3 comprises 15 residues. Germline CDR1 is SGHRS and CDR2 is YFSETQ. Trimming removed 1 base at V and 2 bases at J, with 12 bases between.

In this sample, this clonotype turned up a few times. The chain couples TRBV20-1 to TRBJ1-1; 9 positions match TRBD1. The CDR3 runs 12 residues. The J segment lost 8 bases and the V segment lost 2 bases, leaving 3 bases of the junction unmatched. The V gene's germline CDR1 is DFQATT and CDR2 SNEGSKA (reference sequence). The CDR3 region is CSARPDRGEAFF. In DNA form, the CDR3 reads TGCAGTGCTAGACCGGACAGGGGAGAAGCTTTCTTT.

The chain is built from TRBV6-5 and TRBJ2-5; TRBD2 might be the D (5 bases). V was cut by 6 bases and J by 2 bases, with 16 bases left in between. Germline lookup yields CDR1 MNHEY and CDR2 SVGAGI. The CDR3 length is 15 residues. Here the CDR3 reads CASSHWGRGQETQYF. The CDR3 DNA is TGTGCCAGCAGCCATTGGGGTCGAGGGCAAGAGACCCAGTACTTC.

This clonotype was picked up a small number of times. This chain connects TRBV6-4 to TRBJ1-2, with D tentatively TRBD1 (6 bases). CDR1 is MRHNA and CDR2 is SNTAGT in the germline V gene. The germline V and J ends were trimmed by 7 bases and 8 bases, with 20 bases remaining between them. There are 14 residues in the CDR3. Here the CDR3 reads CASKDSGTSRGYTF. CDR3 DNA sequence: TGTGCCAGCAAAGATTCTGGGACAAGTCGCGGCTACACCTTC.

This clonotype occurred a few times. This rearrangement joins TRBV10-3 to TRBJ2-2; D is perhaps TRBD1 (5 bases). CDR3 size: 16 residues. The V end lost 0 bases, the J end lost 5 bases, and 13 bases lay between the germline ends. Germline CDR1 reads ENHRY; CDR2 reads SYGVKD. CDR3 in DNA: TGTGCCATCAGTGAGTCGCGGCAGGGATGGACCGGGGAGCTGTTTTTT. This gives the protein CAISESRQGWTGELFF.

The chain is built from TRBV12-3 or TRBV12-4 and TRBJ2-1; 8 nucleotides line up with TRBD2. Trimming cost V 7 bases and J 4 bases; bases outside gene matches: 6. The CDR3 is 14 amino acids. CDR3 coding DNA: TGTGCCAGCACCTCGGGGGGGCAATACAATGAGCAGTTCTTC. The encoded protein is CASTSGGQYNEQFF.

The chain recombines TRBV12-3 or TRBV12-4 with TRBJ1-4, with D possibly matching TRBD1 (6 bases). The CDR3 contains 15 residues. Trimming cost V 5 bases and J 2 bases, with 12 bases left between them. CDR3 amino acids: CASSTHRATNEKLFF. The CDR3 nucleotides read TGTGCCAGCAGTACCCACAGGGCCACTAATGAAAAACTGTTTTTT.

This clonotype was recorded many times. The chain joins TRBV7-2 to TRBJ2-2, with 8 nucleotides matching TRBD2. The V gene end was trimmed by 8 bases and the J gene end by 5 bases; junction bases not matched to a gene: 13. This CDR3 is 16 amino acids long. CDR1 and CDR2 from the germline V gene are SGHTA and FQGNSA. CDR3 in amino acids: CASLSQAGGETGELFF. In DNA, the CDR3 is TGTGCCAGCTTGTCCCAGGCGGGGGGTGAAACCGGGGAGCTGTTTTTT.

This clonotype was counted at least ten times. Here the CDR3 reads CASSSAISSYNEQFF. The CDR3 DNA reads as TGTGCCAGCAGCTCGGCGATTAGCTCCTACAATGAGCAGTTCTTC. V and J are TRBV7-6 and TRBJ2-1; no clear D. With 4 bases removed from V and 0 bases from J, the gap between germline ends came to 10 bases. This CDR3 is built from 15 residues. Germline V gene sequence: CDR1 SGHVS, CDR2 FNYEAQ.

This clonotype was counted between two and nine times. The chain employs TRBV29-1 and TRBJ2-7, with 7 bases that match TRBD2. The CDR3 extends over 11 amino acids. V lost 7 bases and J lost 6; bases outside the gene matches: 6. Germline CDR1 SQVTM, CDR2 ANQGSEA. As DNA, the CDR3 is TGCAGCGCCCCCTCGGGGGGCGAGCAGTACTTC. Residues: CSAPSGGEQYF.

The chain uses TRBV5-6 and TRBJ1-4; TRBD1 aligns across 8 bases. CDR1 SGHDT and CDR2 YYEEEE come from the germline V gene. The CDR3 sequence is 16 residues long. The ends lost 2 bases at V and 4 bases at J; junction bases unmatched: 7. The CDR3 loop is CASSFLRTGFNEKLFF. The CDR3 DNA follows: TGTGCCAGCAGCTTCCTCAGGACAGGGTTTAATGAAAAACTGTTTTTT.

This clonotype was detected a few times. This chain links TRBV7-9 with TRBJ2-1, with 12 bases that match TRBD2. V was pared by 5 bases and J by 0 bases, with 20 bases of the junction left unmatched. Germline V gene lookup returns CDR1 SEHNR and CDR2 FQNEAQ (reference sequence). The length of the CDR3 is 22 residues. This CDR3 reads CASSPRPSVASGGVSSYNEQFF. CDR3 nucleotide sequence: TGTGCCAGCAGCCCCAGACCCTCGGTGGCTAGCGGGGGGGTGAGCTCCTACAATGAGCAGTTCTTC. The entire variable domain, with the rest obtained from reference TRBV7-9 and TRBJ2-1, is as follows: DTGVSQNPRHKITKRGQNVTFRCDPISEHNRLYWYRQTLGQGPEFLTYFQNEAQLEKSRLLSDRFSAERPKGSFSTLEIQRTEQGDSAMYLCASSPRPSVASGGVSSYNEQFFGPGTRLTVL.

This clonotype was seen a few times. The CDR3 spells CASSLTRGDEETQYF. The CDR3 coding sequence is TGCGCCAGCAGCCTTACCAGGGGGGACGAAGAGACCCAGTACTTC. The chain recombines TRBV5-1 with TRBJ2-5; perhaps TRBD1 as D (7 bases). Looked up from germline, CDR1 is SGHRS and CDR2 is YFSETQ. The CDR3 contains 15 residues. The V end was cut by 4 bases, the J end by 3 bases, with 16 bases between.

The J gene is TRBJ2-5, the V gene TRBV11-1; TRBD2 aligns across 12 bases. The CDR3 runs to 13 residues. In germline, CDR1 is SGHAT, CDR2 FQDESV (reference sequence). Losses at the gene ends were 4 bases for V and 7 bases for J; bases not matched to a gene: 1. The CDR3 DNA reads as TGTGCCAGCAGCTCGGGACTAGCGGGGACCCAGTACTTC. Protein sequence: CASSSGLAGTQYF.

This clonotype has more than one count but fewer than ten. This chain joins TRBV20-1 and TRBJ1-6; D is unresolved. The CDR3 has 16 residues. Germline CDR1 and CDR2: DFQATT and SNEGSKA (reference sequence). V dropped 1 base and J dropped 0 bases, with 10 bases sitting between them. CDR3: CSARGLGSSYNSPLHF. For the CDR3, the DNA is TGCAGTGCTAGAGGTCTGGGCAGCTCCTATAATTCACCCCTCCACTTT.

This clonotype appeared a few times. The chain combines TRBV4-3 with TRBJ2-1; D remains ambiguous. Looked up from germline, CDR1 is LGHNA and CDR2 is YSLEER. CDR3 length: 13 residues. With 6 bases removed from V and 8 bases from J, the gap between germline ends came to 14 bases. Here the CDR3 reads CASRRSGGDEQFF. The CDR3 coding sequence is TGCGCCAGCAGGAGGTCAGGCGGCGATGAGCAGTTCTTC.

This clonotype was seen repeatedly, ten times or more. V usage is TRBV20-1 and J usage is TRBJ2-1; D is uncertain. The CDR3 totals 11 residues. The germline V gene has CDR1 DFQATT and CDR2 SNEGSKA (reference sequence). Trimming took off 5 bases at V and 0 bases at J, with 2 bases between the two ends. Here the CDR3 DNA reads TGCAGTGCTGCCTCCTACAATGAGCAGTTCTTC. Protein: CSAASYNEQFF.